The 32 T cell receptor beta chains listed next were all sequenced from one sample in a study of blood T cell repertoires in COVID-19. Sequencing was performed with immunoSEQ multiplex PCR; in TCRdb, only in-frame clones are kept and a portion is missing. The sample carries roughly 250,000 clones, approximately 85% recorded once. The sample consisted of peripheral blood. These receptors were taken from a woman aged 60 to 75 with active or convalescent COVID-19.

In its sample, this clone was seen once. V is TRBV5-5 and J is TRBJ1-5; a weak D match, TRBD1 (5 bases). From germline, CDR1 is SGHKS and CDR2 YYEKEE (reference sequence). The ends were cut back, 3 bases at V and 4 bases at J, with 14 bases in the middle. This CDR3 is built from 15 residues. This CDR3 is CASSSQPTVNQPQHF. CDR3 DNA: TGTGCCAGCAGCTCGCAACCGACAGTTAATCAGCCCCAGCATTTT.

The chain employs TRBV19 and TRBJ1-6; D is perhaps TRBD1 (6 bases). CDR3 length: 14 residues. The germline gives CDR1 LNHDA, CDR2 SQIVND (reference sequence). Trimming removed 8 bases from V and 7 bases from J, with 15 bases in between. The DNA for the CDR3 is TGTGCCAGTCACCTCTCAGGACAGAATTCACCCCTCCACTTT. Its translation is CASHLSGQNSPLHF.

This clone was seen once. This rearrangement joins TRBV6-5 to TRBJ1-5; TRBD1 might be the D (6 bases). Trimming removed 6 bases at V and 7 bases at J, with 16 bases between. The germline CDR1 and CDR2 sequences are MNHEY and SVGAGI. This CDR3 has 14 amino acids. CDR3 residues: CASSAGGGRQPQHF. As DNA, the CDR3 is TGTGCCAGCAGCGCCGGGGGGGGGCGGCAGCCCCAGCATTTT.

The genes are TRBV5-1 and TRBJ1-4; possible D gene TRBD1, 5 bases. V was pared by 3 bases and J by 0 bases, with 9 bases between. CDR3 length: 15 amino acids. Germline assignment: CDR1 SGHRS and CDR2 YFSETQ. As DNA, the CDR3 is TGCGCCAGCAGCTACGGACAAGCAACTAATGAAAAACTGTTTTTT. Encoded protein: CASSYGQATNEKLFF.

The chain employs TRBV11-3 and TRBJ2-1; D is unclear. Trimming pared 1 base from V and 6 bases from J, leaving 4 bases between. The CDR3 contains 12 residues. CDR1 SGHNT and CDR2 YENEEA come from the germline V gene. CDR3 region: CASSLGVNEQFF. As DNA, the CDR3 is TGTGCCAGCAGCTTAGGAGTCAATGAGCAGTTCTTC.

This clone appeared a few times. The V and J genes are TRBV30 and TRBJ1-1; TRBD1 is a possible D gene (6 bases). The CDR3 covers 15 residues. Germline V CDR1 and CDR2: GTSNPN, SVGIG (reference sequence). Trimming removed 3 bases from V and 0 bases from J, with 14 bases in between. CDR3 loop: CAWRFRGLMNTEAFF. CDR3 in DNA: TGTGCCTGGAGGTTCAGGGGATTAATGAACACTGAAGCTTTCTTT. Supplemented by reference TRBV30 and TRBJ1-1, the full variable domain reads SQTIHQWPATLVQPVGSPLSLECTVEGTSNPNLYWYRQAAGRGLQLLFYSVGIGQISSEVPQNLSASRPQDRQFILSSKKLLLSDSGFYLCAWRFRGLMNTEAFFGQGTRLTVV.

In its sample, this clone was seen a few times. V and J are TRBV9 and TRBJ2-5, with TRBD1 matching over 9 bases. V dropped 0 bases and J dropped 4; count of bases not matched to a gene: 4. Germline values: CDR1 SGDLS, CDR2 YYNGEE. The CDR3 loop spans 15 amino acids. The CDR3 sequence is CASSVAMGQGETQYF. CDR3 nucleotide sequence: TGTGCCAGCAGCGTAGCTATGGGACAGGGAGAGACCCAGTACTTC.

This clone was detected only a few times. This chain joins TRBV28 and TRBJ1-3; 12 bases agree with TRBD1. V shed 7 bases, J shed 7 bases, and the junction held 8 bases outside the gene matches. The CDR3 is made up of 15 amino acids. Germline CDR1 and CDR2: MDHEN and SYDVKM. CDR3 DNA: TGTGCCAGCACAAGCTCCGGGACAGGGGGCAACACCATATATTTT. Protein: CASTSSGTGGNTIYF.

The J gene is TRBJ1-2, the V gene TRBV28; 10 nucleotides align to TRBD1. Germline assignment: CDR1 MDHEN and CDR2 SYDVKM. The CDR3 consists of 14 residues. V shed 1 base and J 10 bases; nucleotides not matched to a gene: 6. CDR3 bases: TGTGCCAGCAGTTTATTTGGGACAGGGGTAGCCTACACCTTC. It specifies CASSLFGTGVAYTF.

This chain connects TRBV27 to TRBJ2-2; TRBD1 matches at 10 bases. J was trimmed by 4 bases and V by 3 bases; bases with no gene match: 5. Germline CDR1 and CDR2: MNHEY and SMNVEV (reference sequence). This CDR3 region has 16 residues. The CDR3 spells CASSFRQGAPTGELFF. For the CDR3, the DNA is TGTGCCAGCAGTTTCCGACAGGGGGCCCCCACCGGGGAGCTGTTTTTT.

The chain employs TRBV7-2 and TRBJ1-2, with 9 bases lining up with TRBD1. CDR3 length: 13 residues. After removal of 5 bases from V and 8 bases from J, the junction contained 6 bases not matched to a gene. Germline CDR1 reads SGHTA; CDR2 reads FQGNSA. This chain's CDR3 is CASSPTGGRGYTF. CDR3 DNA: TGTGCCAGCAGCCCGACAGGGGGAAGGGGCTACACCTTC. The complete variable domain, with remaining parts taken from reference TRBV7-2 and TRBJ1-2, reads GAGVSQSPSNKVTEKGKDVELRCDPISGHTALYWYRQSLGQGLEFLIYFQGNSAPDKSGLPSDRFSAERTGGSVSTLTIQRTQQEDSAVYLCASSPTGGRGYTFGSGTRLTVV.

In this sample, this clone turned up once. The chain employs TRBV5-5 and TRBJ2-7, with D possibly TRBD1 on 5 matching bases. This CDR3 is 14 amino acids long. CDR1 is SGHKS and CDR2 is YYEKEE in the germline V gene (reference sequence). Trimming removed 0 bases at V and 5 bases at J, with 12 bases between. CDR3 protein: CASSLVQGMNEQYF. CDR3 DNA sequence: TGTGCCAGCAGCTTGGTTCAGGGCATGAACGAGCAGTACTTC.

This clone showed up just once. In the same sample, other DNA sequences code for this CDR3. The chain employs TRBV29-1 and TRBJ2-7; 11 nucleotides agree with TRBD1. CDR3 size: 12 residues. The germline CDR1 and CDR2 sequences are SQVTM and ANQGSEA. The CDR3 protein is CSAGQGDYEQYF. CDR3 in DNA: TGCAGTGCGGGACAGGGGGACTACGAGCAGTACTTC.

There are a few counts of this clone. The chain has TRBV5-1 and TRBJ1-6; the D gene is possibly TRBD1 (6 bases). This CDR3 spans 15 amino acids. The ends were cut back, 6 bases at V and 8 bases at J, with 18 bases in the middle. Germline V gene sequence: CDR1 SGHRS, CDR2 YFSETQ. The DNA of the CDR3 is TGCGCCAGCACCCGGGACATATCAGTTGATTCACCCCTCCACTTT. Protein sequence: CASTRDISVDSPLHF.

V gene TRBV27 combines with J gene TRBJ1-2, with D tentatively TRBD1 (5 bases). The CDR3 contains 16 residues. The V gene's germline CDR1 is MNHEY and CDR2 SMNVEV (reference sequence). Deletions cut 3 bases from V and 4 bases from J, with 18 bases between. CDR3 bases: TGTGCCAGCAGTTTTTCGATTCGGTCGACAGTCTATGGCTACACCTTC. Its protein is CASSFSIRSTVYGYTF.

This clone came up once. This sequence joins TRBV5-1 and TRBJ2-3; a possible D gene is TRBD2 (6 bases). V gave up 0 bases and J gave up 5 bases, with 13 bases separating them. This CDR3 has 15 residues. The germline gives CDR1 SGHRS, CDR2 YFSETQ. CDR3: CASSLVVVGGDTQYF. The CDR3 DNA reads TGCGCCAGCAGCTTGGTTGTGGTGGGAGGAGATACGCAGTATTTT.

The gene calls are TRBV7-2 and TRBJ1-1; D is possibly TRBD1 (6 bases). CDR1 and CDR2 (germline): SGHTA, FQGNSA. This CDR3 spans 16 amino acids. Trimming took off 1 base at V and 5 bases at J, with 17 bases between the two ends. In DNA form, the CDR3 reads TGTGCCAGCAGCTTAGTATCAGGGGCCGGGCAAACTGAAGCTTTCTTT. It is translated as CASSLVSGAGQTEAFF. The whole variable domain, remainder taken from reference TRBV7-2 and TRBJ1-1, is GAGVSQSPSNKVTEKGKDVELRCDPISGHTALYWYRQSLGQGLEFLIYFQGNSAPDKSGLPSDRFSAERTGGSVSTLTIQRTQQEDSAVYLCASSLVSGAGQTEAFFGQGTRLTVV.

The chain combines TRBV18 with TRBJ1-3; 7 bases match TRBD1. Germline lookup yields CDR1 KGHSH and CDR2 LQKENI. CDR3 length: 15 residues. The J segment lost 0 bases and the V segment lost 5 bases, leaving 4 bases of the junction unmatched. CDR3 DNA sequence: TGTGCCAGCTCATCTCGACAGGGCTCTGGAAACACCATATATTTT. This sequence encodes CASSSRQGSGNTIYF.

In nucleotides, the CDR3 is TGTGCCAGCAGGGCGAGGGACAGGAATTCACCCCTCCACTTT. Protein: CASRARDRNSPLHF. The chain employs TRBV6-5 and TRBJ1-6, with TRBD1 matching over 8 bases. Germline lookup yields CDR1 MNHEY and CDR2 SVGAGI. This CDR3 contains 14 residues. J gave up 7 bases and V 6 bases, and 5 bases lay outside the gene matches.

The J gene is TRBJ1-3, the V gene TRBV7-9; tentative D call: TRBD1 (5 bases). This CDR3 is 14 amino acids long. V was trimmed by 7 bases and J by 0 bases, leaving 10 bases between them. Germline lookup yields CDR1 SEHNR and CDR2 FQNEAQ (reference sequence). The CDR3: CASTNGGSGNTIYF. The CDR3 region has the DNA TGTGCCAGCACCAACGGGGGCTCTGGAAACACCATATATTTT.

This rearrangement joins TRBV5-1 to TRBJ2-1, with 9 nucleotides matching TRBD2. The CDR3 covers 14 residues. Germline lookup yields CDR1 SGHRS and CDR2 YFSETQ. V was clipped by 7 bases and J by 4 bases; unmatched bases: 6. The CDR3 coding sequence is TGCGCCAGCGGGTTTAGCGGGGGTTACAATGAGCAGTTCTTC. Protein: CASGFSGGYNEQFF.

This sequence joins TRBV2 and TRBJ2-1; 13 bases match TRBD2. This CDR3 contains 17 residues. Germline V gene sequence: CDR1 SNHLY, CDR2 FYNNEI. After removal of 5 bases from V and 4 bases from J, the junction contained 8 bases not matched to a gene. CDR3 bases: TGTGCCAGCAGTCGAGGACTAGCGGGGGCAGGGTACAATGAGCAGTTCTTC. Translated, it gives CASSRGLAGAGYNEQFF.

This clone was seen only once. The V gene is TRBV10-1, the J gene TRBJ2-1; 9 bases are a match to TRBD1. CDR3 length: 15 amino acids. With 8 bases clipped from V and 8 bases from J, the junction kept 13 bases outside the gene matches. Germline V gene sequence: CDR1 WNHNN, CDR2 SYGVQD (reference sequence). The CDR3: CASGITGTGTDEQFF. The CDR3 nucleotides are TGCGCCAGCGGGATTACCGGGACAGGGACCGATGAGCAGTTCTTC.

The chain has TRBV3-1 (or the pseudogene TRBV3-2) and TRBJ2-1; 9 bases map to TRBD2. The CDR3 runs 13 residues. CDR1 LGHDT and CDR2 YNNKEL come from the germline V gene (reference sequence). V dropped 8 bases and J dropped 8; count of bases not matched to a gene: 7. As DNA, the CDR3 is TGTGCCAGCTCGCGGGGGGGCGTCTATGAGCAGTTCTTC. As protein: CASSRGGVYEQFF.

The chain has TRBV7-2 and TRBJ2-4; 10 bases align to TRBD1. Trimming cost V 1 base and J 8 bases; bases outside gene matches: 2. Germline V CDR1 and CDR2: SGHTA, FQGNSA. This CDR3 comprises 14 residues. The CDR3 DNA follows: TGTGCCAGCAGCTTAGTTGGGACAGGGGACATTCAGTACTTC. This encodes CASSLVGTGDIQYF.

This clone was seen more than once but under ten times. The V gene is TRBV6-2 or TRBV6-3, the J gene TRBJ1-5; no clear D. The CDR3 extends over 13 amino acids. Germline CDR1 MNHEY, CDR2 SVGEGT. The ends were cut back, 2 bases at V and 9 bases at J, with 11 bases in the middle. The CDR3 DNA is TGTGCCAGCAGTTACCCGGTTGAGGGGCCCCAGCATTTT. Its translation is CASSYPVEGPQHF.

The DNA of the CDR3 is TGTGCCAGCAGCCAAGCCGGGTACGAGCAGTACTTC. Its translation: CASSQAGYEQYF. This rearrangement joins TRBV14 to TRBJ2-7; D remains unclear. Trimming cost V 1 base and J 4 bases, with 5 bases left between them. The CDR3 is 12 amino acids. The germline V gene has CDR1 SGHDN and CDR2 FVKESK.

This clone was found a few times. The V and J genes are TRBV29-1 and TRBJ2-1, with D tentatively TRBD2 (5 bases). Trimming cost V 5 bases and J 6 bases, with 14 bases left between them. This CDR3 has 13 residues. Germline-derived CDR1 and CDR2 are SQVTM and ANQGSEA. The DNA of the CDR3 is TGCAGCGTTTACCCCTCTGGGAGCAATGAGCAGTTCTTC. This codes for CSVYPSGSNEQFF.

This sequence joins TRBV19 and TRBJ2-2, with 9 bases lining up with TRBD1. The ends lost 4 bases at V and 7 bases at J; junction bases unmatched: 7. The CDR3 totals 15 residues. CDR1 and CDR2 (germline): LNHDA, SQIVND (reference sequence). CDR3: CASSTQGAGNGELFF. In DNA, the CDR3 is TGTGCCAGTAGTACACAGGGGGCAGGGAACGGGGAGCTGTTTTTT. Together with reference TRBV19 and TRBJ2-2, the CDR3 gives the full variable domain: DGGITQSPKYLFRKEGQNVTLSCEQNLNHDAMYWYRQDPGQGLRLIYYSQIVNDFQKGDIAEGYSVSREKKESFPLTVTSAQKNPTAFYLCASSTQGAGNGELFFGEGSRLTVL.

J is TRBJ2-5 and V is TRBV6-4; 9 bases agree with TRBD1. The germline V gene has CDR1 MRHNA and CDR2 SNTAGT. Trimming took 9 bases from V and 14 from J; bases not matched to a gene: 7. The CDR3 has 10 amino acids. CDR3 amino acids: CARPPGQGYF. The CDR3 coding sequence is TGTGCCAGACCGCCGGGACAGGGCTACTTC.

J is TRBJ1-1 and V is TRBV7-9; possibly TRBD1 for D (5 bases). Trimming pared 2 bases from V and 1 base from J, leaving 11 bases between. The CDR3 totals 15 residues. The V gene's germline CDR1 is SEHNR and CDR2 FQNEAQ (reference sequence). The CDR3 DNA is TGTGCCAGCAGCTTACCGCAGGGTCGGAACACTGAAGCTTTCTTT. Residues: CASSLPQGRNTEAFF.

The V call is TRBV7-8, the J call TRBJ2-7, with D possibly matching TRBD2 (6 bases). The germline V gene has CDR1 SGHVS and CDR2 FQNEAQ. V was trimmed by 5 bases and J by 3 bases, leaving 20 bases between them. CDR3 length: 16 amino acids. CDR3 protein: CASSPRGHGRVYEQYF. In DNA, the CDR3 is TGTGCCAGCAGCCCGCGGGGCCACGGTAGGGTCTACGAGCAGTACTTC.